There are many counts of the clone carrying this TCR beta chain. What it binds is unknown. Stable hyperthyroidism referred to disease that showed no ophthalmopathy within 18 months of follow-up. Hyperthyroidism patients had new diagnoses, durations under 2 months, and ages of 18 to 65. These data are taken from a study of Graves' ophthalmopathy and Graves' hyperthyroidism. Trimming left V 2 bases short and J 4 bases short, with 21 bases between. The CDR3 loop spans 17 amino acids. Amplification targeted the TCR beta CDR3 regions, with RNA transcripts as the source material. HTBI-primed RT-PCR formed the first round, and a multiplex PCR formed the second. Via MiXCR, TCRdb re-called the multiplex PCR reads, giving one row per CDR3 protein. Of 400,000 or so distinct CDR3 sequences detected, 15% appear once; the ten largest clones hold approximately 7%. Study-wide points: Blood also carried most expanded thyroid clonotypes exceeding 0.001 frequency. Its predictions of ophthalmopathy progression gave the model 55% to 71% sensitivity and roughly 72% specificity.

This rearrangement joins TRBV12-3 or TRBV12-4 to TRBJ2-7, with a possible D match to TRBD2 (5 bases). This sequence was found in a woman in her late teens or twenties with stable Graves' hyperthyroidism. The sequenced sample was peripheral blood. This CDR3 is CASSLSYTGKGSYEQYF. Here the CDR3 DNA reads TGTGCCAGCAGTTTAAGTTACACGGGGAAAGGTAGTTACGAGCAGTACTTC.